Detailed here is one T cell receptor beta chain. As yet, its antigen is unknown. A much larger clone sits a single nucleotide away, making a read error possible. This sample was taken from a study of post-analysis software for immune sequencing data. Notes on the study in general: With TRBV5-6, TRBV5-1 and TRBV20-1 included, about five TRBV segments were more frequent in patients than in controls.

Every TCR beta cDNA library bore unique molecular identifiers. With about 0.95 to 11 million T cells as the source, approximately 500,000 cDNA molecules resulted. TCRdb passed the PCR reads through MiXCR, listing each CDR3 protein once. The table lists approximately 160,000 distinct CDR3 sequences, around 28% of them singletons, with about 1.6% in the top ten. Germline CDR1 and CDR2: SGHDT and YYEEEE. The CDR3 has 14 residues. The chain joins TRBV5-6 to TRBJ2-5; no clear D gene. The source is a girl aged 5-17 years with multiple sclerosis. The sequenced material came from blood. CDR3 sequence: CASSSGSTKETQHF. The CDR3 DNA follows: TGTGCCAGCAGCTCCGGGTCCACAAAGGAGACCCAGCACTTC. Variable domain in full (rest from reference TRBV5-6 and TRBJ2-5): DAGVTQSPTHLIKTRGQQVTLRCSPKSGHDTVSWYQQALGQGPQFIFQYYEEEERQRGNFPDRFSGHQFPNYSSELNVNALLLGDSALYLCASSSGSTKETQHFGPGTRLLVL.